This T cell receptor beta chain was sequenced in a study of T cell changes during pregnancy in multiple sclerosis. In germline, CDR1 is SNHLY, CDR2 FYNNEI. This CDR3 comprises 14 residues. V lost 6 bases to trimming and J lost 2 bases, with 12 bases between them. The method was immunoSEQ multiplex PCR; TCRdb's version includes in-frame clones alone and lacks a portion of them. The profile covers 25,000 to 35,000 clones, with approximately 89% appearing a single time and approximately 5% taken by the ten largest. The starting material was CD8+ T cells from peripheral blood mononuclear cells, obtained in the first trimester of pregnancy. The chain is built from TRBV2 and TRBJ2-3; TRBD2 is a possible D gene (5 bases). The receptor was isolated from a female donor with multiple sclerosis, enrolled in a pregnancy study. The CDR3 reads CASSDGRATDTQYF. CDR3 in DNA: TGTGCCAGCAGCGACGGGCGGGCCACAGATACGCAGTATTTT.